Following are 4 T cell receptor beta chains from one sample sequenced in a study of T cell changes during pregnancy in multiple sclerosis. Profiling relied on immunoSEQ multiplex PCR, and the TCRdb table lists in-frame clones only, not all of them. The table has some 100,000 clones, 90% to 95% seen once; the top ten hold around 0.9%. The sample here was peripheral blood, taken before pregnancy. Receptors originate from a female donor with multiple sclerosis, enrolled in a pregnancy study.

CDR3 protein: CASSPGQDYTF. CDR3 DNA: TGTGCCAGCTCACCGGGACAGGACTACACCTTC. This chain connects TRBV18 to TRBJ1-2; 8 bases agree with TRBD1. This CDR3 is 11 amino acids long. The J segment lost 10 bases and the V segment lost 3 bases, leaving 1 base of the junction unmatched. CDR1 and CDR2 from the germline V gene are KGHSH and LQKENI.

The rearrangement links TRBV5-4 to TRBJ1-3; 7 nucleotides agree with TRBD1. J was trimmed by 2 bases and V by 3 bases; bases with no gene match: 5. This CDR3 has 15 residues. Per the germline V gene, CDR1 is SGHNT and CDR2 is YYREEE (reference sequence). This CDR3 reads CASSSDRAPGNTIYF. The CDR3 DNA reads TGTGCCAGCAGCTCTGACAGGGCTCCTGGAAACACCATATATTTT.

This clone came up many times. The V gene is TRBV6-5, the J gene TRBJ2-2; D is unresolved. Germline assignment: CDR1 MNHEY and CDR2 SVGAGI. The CDR3 is 14 residues long. With 2 bases removed from V and 6 bases from J, the gap between germline ends came to 10 bases. The CDR3 loop is CASSYGSVAGELFF. CDR3 in DNA: TGTGCCAGCAGTTACGGCTCAGTCGCCGGGGAGCTGTTTTTT.

The chain couples TRBV19 to TRBJ1-2; tentative D call: TRBD1 (6 bases). The CDR3 contains 16 residues. Germline V gene lookup returns CDR1 LNHDA and CDR2 SQIVND (reference sequence). With 3 bases removed from V and 2 bases from J, the gap between germline ends came to 16 bases. CDR3 sequence: CASSIRSTGSNYGYTF. The CDR3 region has the DNA TGTGCCAGTAGTATTCGGTCGACAGGTAGCAACTATGGCTACACCTTC.